This T cell receptor (beta chain) was sequenced in a study of PD-1 blockade in classical Hodgkin lymphoma. Study-level information: Nivolumab dosed at 3 mg/kg went to patients intravenously every 2 weeks. Notes on the study in general: As was reported, newly diagnosed patients showed lower baseline TCR diversity than healthy donors did.

Comment on this clone: Its target is not known.

Clones were sequenced by immunoSEQ multiplex PCR, and TCRdb holds only the in-frame ones, with some missing. This sample carries over 75,000 clones, 90% of them seen once, and the ten largest clones take 2.5% to 3.5%. Noted time point: cycle 4 day 1 (C4D1), after more than five weeks of nivolumab. Each and every patient relapsed after autologous stem cell transplantation, and patients got differing brentuximab vedotin exposure. Best overall response was complete response, partial response or progressive disease in these relapsed/refractory classical Hodgkin lymphoma patients. Germline V CDR1 and CDR2: SGHDT, YYEEEE. V was clipped by 6 bases and J by 6 bases, with 12 bases between them. The CDR3 contains 12 residues.

This material consisted of peripheral blood mononuclear cells (PBMCs), taken before the fourth cycle of nivolumab. The sequence was collected from a human donor with classical Hodgkin lymphoma. The rearrangement uses TRBV5-6 and TRBJ1-2; no definite D call. The CDR3 DNA sequence: TGTGCCAGCACAAGGCAGAGGGATGGCTACACCTTC. This codes for CASTRQRDGYTF.